This TCR beta chain was obtained from a study of blood T cell repertoires in COVID-19. Original analysis: Counts of nucleated cells, estimated from reference gene primer amplification, were obtained. Profiled with immunoSEQ multiplex PCR; TCRdb holds only in-frame clones, not every one. The DNA gave D and trimming, while V, J and clone size come from that table. The sample has some 370,000 clones, 90% seen once. V was trimmed by 7 bases and J by 0 bases, leaving 13 bases between them. This CDR3 comprises 14 residues. Germline-derived CDR1 and CDR2 are SNHLY and FYNNEI. The sequence was collected from a young man with active or convalescent COVID-19. The material sequenced was peripheral blood. This chain links TRBV2 with TRBJ2-7; D is unresolved. CDR3 in DNA: TGTGCCAGCACCGAATATAGGAGCTCCTACGAGCAGTACTTC. This sequence encodes CASTEYRSSYEQYF.